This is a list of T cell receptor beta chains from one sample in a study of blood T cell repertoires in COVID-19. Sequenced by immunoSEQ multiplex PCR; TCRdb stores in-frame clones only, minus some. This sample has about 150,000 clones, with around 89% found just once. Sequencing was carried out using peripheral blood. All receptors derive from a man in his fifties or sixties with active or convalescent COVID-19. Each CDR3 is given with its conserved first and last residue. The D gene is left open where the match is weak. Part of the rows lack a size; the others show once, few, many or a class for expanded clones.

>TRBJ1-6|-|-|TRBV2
TGTGCCAGCGTCAGGGAAAGCTCCTATAATTCACCCCTCCACTTT
CASVRESSYNSPLHF
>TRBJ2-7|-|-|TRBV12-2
TGTGCAAGTCGCCAGCGCGTGACTAGCGGGAGAATCGTCGCCTACGAGCAGTACTTC
CASRQRVTSGRIVAYEQYF
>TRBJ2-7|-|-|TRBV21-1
TGTGCCAGCAGCAATCGGACTGGACAGGACTACGAGCAGTACTTC
CASSNRTGQDYEQYF
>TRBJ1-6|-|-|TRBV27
TGTGCCAGCAGTATTCGCTCAGGCAACTCACCCCTCCACTTT
CASSIRSGNSPLHF
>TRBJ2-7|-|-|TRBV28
TGTGCCAGCATCCCCCCTAAGACTTCCTACGAGCAGTACTTC
CASIPPKTSYEQYF
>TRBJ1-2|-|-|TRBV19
TGTGCCAGTAGTATGATCACAGTCCTTGGCTACACCTTC
CASSMITVLGYTF
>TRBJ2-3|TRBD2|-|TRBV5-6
TGTGCCAGCAGCTTCGGGACTAGCGGGAGTTGGGATACGCAGTATTTT
CASSFGTSGSWDTQYF
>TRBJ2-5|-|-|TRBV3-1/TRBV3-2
TGTGCCAGCAGCCAAGACGGCGGCGTGTGGCAGACCCAGTACTTC
CASSQDGGVWQTQYF
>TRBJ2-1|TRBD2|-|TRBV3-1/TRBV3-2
TGTGCCAGCAGCCGGACTAGCGGGGGGGACAATGAGCAGTTCTTC
CASSRTSGGDNEQFF
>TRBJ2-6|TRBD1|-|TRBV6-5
TGTGCTGTCCGGGACAGGGTTGACGGGGCCAACGTCCTGACTTTC
CAVRDRVDGANVLTF
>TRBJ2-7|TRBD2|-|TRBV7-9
TGTGCCAGCAGCTCGGGACTAGCGGAGGGGGAGCAGTACTTC
CASSSGLAEGEQYF
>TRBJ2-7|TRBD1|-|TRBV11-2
TGTGCCAGCAGCTGGGGACAGGGACCCTACGAGCAGTACTTC
CASSWGQGPYEQYF
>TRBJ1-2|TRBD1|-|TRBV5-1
TGCGCCAGCAGTCGGGACAGGGAGGTTAATGGCTACACCTTC
CASSRDREVNGYTF
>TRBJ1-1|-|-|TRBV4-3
TGCGCCAGCAGCCACTTAACAGGACACACTGAAGCTTTCTTT
CASSHLTGHTEAFF
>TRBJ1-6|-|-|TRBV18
TGTGCCAGCTCACCACCGGAACGACTTAATTCACCCCTCCACTTT
CASSPPERLNSPLHF
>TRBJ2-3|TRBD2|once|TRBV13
TGTGCCAGCAGCTGGAGAGGGGCTAGCGGGGGCCCAGGCACAGATACGCAGTATTTT
CASSWRGASGGPGTDTQYF
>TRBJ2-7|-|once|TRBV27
TGTGCCAGCCGTAGGGGGGGGTACGAGCAGTACTTC
CASRRGGYEQYF
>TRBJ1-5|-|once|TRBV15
TGTGCCACCAGTCAGGGCAGCAATCAGCCCCAGCATTTT
CATSQGSNQPQHF
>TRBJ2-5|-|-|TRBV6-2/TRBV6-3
TGTGCCAGCAGTTACTCGAGATTGGAGACCCAGTACTTC
CASSYSRLETQYF
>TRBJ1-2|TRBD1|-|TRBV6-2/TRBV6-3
TGTGCCAGCAGTTACTCGACAGGGAGTGGCTACACCTTC
CASSYSTGSGYTF
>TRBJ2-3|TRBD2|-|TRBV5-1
TGCGCCAGCAGCGGGCAGGCGGGAGATCTTACAGATACGCAGTATTTT
CASSGQAGDLTDTQYF
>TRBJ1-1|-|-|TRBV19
TGTGCCAGTAGTGGACGGGAAACTATGAACACTGAAGCTTTCTTT
CASSGRETMNTEAFF
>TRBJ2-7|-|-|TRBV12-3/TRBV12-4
TGTGCCAGCAGCGAACAGGGCTACGAGCAGTACTTC
CASSEQGYEQYF
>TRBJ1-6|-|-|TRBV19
TGTGCCAGTAGTATGCAGGGTCATAATTCACCCCTCCACTTT
CASSMQGHNSPLHF
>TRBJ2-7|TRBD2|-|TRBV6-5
TGTGCCAGCAGACAAGCGGGAGTGGTGTCCTACGAGCAGTACTTC
CASRQAGVVSYEQYF
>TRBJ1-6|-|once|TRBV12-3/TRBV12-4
TGTGCCAGCAGTACCACAAATTCACCCCTCCACTTT
CASSTTNSPLHF
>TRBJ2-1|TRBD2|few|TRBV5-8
TGTGCCAGCAGCGGCGGTGGGGGGCCGACTAGCGGGAAGGGTGAGCAGTTCTTC
CASSGGGGPTSGKGEQFF
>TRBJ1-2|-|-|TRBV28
TGTGCCAGCAGTATGGGGGCAGATCTAGGCTACACCTTC
CASSMGADLGYTF
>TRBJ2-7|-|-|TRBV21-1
TGTGCCAGCAGCACGAGCAAGCACAGAACCACCTACGAGCAGTACTTC
CASSTSKHRTTYEQYF
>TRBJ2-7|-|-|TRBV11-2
TGTGCCAGCACCCAAGAACGACAGTCCGAGCAGTACTTC
CASTQERQSEQYF
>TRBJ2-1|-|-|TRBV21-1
TGTGCCAGCACCGAACCCGGGGGAACTGGGGGGCAGTTCTTC
CASTEPGGTGGQFF
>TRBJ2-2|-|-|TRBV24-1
TGTGCCACCAGACAAACAGGTCCCGCCGGGGAGCTGTTTTTT
CATRQTGPAGELFF